Listed below are T cell receptor beta chains from one sample, sequenced in a study of T-cell reconstitution after alpha-beta-depleted transplantation in children. TCRdb itself ran the PCR reads through MiXCR, one entry per CDR3 protein. The sample yields some 490,000 distinct CDR3 sequences, approximately 13% seen once. The input for sequencing was PBMCs from the stem cell graft donor, taken from the stem cell graft. The receptors shown here come from a human donor who donated a stem cell graft to a child with combined immunodeficiency. The conserved cysteine and the conserved F or W are not part of the CDR3 here.

TRBJ2-7,TRBV20-1,SARGRGPVSYEQY
TRBJ2-1,TRBV9,ASSATTLATHEQF
TRBJ2-2,TRBV12-3/TRBV12-4,AARGDSPELF
TRBJ1-4,TRBV2,ASRTGRYNEKLF
TRBJ2-5,TRBV7-3,ASSLTSTSGETQY
TRBJ2-7,TRBV21-1,AMALGPLCEQY
TRBJ1-4,TRBV5-6,ASSQGGEKLF
TRBJ2-7,TRBV28,ASSIDRFSDEQY
TRBJ1-6,TRBV12-3/TRBV12-4,ASSRQGYNSPLH
TRBJ1-2,TRBV4-3,ASSQEWVGNGGGYT
TRBJ1-1,TRBV5-1,ASSPRDSTRNTEAF
TRBJ2-3,TRBV5-6,ASSFTVGSTDTQY
TRBJ2-3,TRBV11-1,ASSLSASGTNTQY
TRBJ2-3,TRBV14,ASSQGFGNFLGTDTQY
TRBJ2-1,TRBV5-1,ASSFSYEQF
TRBJ2-3,TRBV12-3/TRBV12-4,ASRSQADTQY
TRBJ2-1,TRBV3-1,ASSQERERYNEQF
TRBJ1-5,TRBV24-1,ATSDQNQPQH
TRBJ2-2,TRBV6-2/TRBV6-3,ASASPRQRTGELF
TRBJ2-3,TRBV3-1,ASSTSGGRTDTQY
TRBJ2-1,TRBV12-3/TRBV12-4,ASTLGPVGEWGNEQF
TRBJ2-1,TRBV3-1,ASSHKRSIVDEQF
TRBJ2-1,TRBV12-3/TRBV12-4,ASTPGVEQF
TRBJ2-7,TRBV7-9,ASSLRGFEQY
TRBJ2-7,TRBV13,ASGTGLSTYEQY
TRBJ1-2,TRBV27,ASSLSGGGYYGYT
TRBJ1-2,TRBV5-5,ASSLAARVYGYT
TRBJ2-1,TRBV13,ASCLGPTSGGSSYNEQF
TRBJ2-6,TRBV5-1,ASRTESGANVLT
TRBJ2-7,TRBV2,ASSEASNRVYEQY
TRBJ2-6,TRBV20-1,SATGANVLT
TRBJ2-2,TRBV27,ASSHPWDRGISGELF
TRBJ1-5,TRBV10-3,AISEYDRDPHQPQH